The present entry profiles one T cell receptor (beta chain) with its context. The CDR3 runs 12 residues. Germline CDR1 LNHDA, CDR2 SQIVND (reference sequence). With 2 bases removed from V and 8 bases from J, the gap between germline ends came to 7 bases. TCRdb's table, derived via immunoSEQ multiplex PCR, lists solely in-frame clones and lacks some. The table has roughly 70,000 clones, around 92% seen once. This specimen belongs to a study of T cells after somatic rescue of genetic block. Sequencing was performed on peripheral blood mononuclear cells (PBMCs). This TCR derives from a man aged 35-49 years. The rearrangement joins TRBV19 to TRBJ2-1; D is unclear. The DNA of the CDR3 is TGTGCCAGTAGTATATCGGTGGATGAGCAGTTCTTC. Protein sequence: CASSISVDEQFF.